This TCR beta chain was sequenced for a study of blood T cell repertoires in COVID-19. Study summary: Collection of acute and convalescent COVID-19 samples took place in the United States, Italy and Spain. Sources were T cells, B-cell-depleted T cells, or PBMCs; the material itself was cDNA or gDNA.

Germline V gene data show CDR1 as KGHSH and CDR2 as LQKENI. V was pared by 3 bases and J by 3 bases, with 8 bases between. The CDR3 sequence is 13 residues long. Original processing notes: Reference gene primer amplification gave nucleated cell count estimates. Assay used: immunoSEQ multiplex PCR; TCRdb lists only in-frame clones, some missing. D and trimming come from the DNA, and the V and J calls and clone size come from that table. The data show some 95,000 clones, with 75% to 85% seen just once and roughly a quarter held by the top ten. Sequenced: peripheral blood. The chain is built from TRBV18 and TRBJ2-5; unclear D gene. This receptor was identified in a man aged 65 to 79 with acute or convalescent COVID-19. In DNA, the CDR3 is TGTGCCAGCTCACCTGAGAATAAAGAGACCCAGTACTTC. Translated: CASSPENKETQYF.